These T cell receptor beta chains were read from a single sample in a study of shared clonotypes between healthy human individuals. Produced via immunoSEQ multiplex PCR; TCRdb's table is partial and in-frame only. The sample lists almost 700,000 clones; about 90% were seen once. What was sequenced was naive CD8+ T cells sorted from blood. All receptors derive from a man aged 30 to 39 in good health. Each CDR3 is given with its conserved first and last residue. The D gene is left open where the match is weak. Size tells how often a clone was seen (once, few, many) or the class of an expanded clone, and some rows leave it out.

v_call	j_call	d_call	clone_size	cdr3_nt	cdr3_aa
TRBV7-9	TRBJ2-7	-	-	TGTGCCAGCAGCTTACCCGGGACTGAACACTCCTACGAGCAGTACTTC	CASSLPGTEHSYEQYF
TRBV7-6	TRBJ2-1	TRBD2	-	TGTGCCAGCAGCTTCCGACTAGCCCTGGAGGACAATGAGCAGTTCTTC	CASSFRLALEDNEQFF
TRBV10-3	TRBJ2-5	TRBD1	-	TGTGCCATCAGAGGGACAGGGGGTGGGCAAGAGACCCAGTACTTC	CAIRGTGGGQETQYF
TRBV27	TRBJ2-7	-	-	TGTGCCAGCAGGGGCATTCACTACGAGCAGTACTTC	CASRGIHYEQYF
TRBV2	TRBJ2-1	-	-	TGTGCCAGCAGTGAAACCCGGGACCACAATGAGCAGTTCTTC	CASSETRDHNEQFF
TRBV10-3	TRBJ1-5	-	-	TGTGCCATCAGTGAAACAGAGGGTTGGGGCTCGGCCCAGCATTTT	CAISETEGWGSAQHF
TRBV28	TRBJ2-1	TRBD2	-	TGTGCCAGCAGTTTATGGCGGGAGGGCGCCTACAATGAGCAGTTCTTC	CASSLWREGAYNEQFF
TRBV6-5	TRBJ2-7	TRBD2	few	TGTGCCAGCAGCCCGGGGGGCGAGCAGTACTTC	CASSPGGEQYF
TRBV7-9	TRBJ1-2	-	-	TGTGCCAGCAGCTTAGGCCCATCCGTGAGCTATGGCTACACCTTC	CASSLGPSVSYGYTF
TRBV6-1	TRBJ2-7	TRBD2	-	TGTGCCAGCAACTACCCTAGCGGGAGGGGCTACGAGCAGTACTTC	CASNYPSGRGYEQYF
TRBV11-2	TRBJ2-3	TRBD1	-	TGTGCCAGCAGCTTAGGCCGGACAGGGGATTTCACAGATACGCAGTATTTT	CASSLGRTGDFTDTQYF
TRBV7-9	TRBJ2-5	-	few	TGTGCCAGCTGGGACAACGCCCAAGAGACCCAGTACTTC	CASWDNAQETQYF
TRBV7-6	TRBJ2-1	-	-	TGTGCCAGCAGCCTAAGCGGAACCTACAATGAGCAGTTCTTC	CASSLSGTYNEQFF
TRBV19	TRBJ1-5	-	-	TGTGCCAGTAGGATAGGGCTCGACATAGATCAGCCCCAGCATTTT	CASRIGLDIDQPQHF
TRBV2	TRBJ2-1	-	-	TGTGCCAGCAGGCGGGCCTCCTACAATGAGCAGTTCTTC	CASRRASYNEQFF
TRBV7-8	TRBJ2-3	TRBD2	-	TGTGCCAGCAGCCTGTCCGGGACTAGCGGCACAGATACGCAGTATTTT	CASSLSGTSGTDTQYF
TRBV9	TRBJ2-1	-	-	TGTGCCAGCAGCAGTAGTCTCTACAATGAGCAGTTCTTC	CASSSSLYNEQFF
TRBV6-5	TRBJ1-1	-	-	TGTGCCAGCAGTTTCCTTCCCGGAACTGAAGCTTTCTTT	CASSFLPGTEAFF
TRBV4-3	TRBJ2-7	-	-	TGCGCCAGCAGCCACGGTATTAGATACGAGCAGTACTTC	CASSHGIRYEQYF
TRBV9	TRBJ1-5	-	-	TGTGCCAGCAGCGTAGCGGAGGGGGGAAAGAGAGGTGGAGGGCCCAGGGCGGATCAGCCCCAGCATTTT	CASSVAEGGKRGGGPRADQPQHF
TRBV7-8	TRBJ1-4	-	-	TGTGCCAGCAGCTCAAGTTCAGGGGTTAGTTGGGAAAAACTGTTTTTT	CASSSSSGVSWEKLFF
TRBV2	TRBJ1-2	-	-	TGTGCCAGCAGAATATTCCGACAGGAAAAGGGTCATGGCTACACCTTC	CASRIFRQEKGHGYTF
TRBV6-5	TRBJ2-2	-	-	TGTGCCAGTGAAGGCCCCACCGGGGAGCTGTTTTTT	CASEGPTGELFF
TRBV9	TRBJ2-1	-	-	TGTGCCAGCAGCCCACCCACAGGGTCCCGCTACAATGAGCAGTTCTTC	CASSPPTGSRYNEQFF
TRBV7-9	TRBJ1-1	-	once	TGTGCCAGCAGTTCCGGGACGGAGAACACTGAAGCTTTCTTT	CASSSGTENTEAFF
TRBV7-3	TRBJ2-3	TRBD2	-	TGTGCCAGCAGCCCCCCGGGACTAGCGGGCCCAAGTGTATTT	CASSPPGLAGPSVF
TRBV7-9	TRBJ2-3	TRBD2	-	TGTGCCAGCAGCCCCCCCCACATACTAGCGGGAGGTCTCGGAGATACGCAGTATTTT	CASSPPHILAGGLGDTQYF
TRBV13	TRBJ2-1	-	-	TGTGCCAGCAGCCCGAGGGGGGCCCTATTGCAGCAGTTCTTC	CASSPRGALLQQFF
TRBV27	TRBJ1-5	TRBD1	-	TGTGCCAGCAGTGTGACAGGGCTCCATCAGCCCCAGCATTTT	CASSVTGLHQPQHF
TRBV5-6	TRBJ2-3	-	-	TGTGCCAGCAGCTTGGCAGCCAAAACAGATACGCAGTATTTT	CASSLAAKTDTQYF
TRBV9	TRBJ1-1	-	-	TGTGCCAGCAGCGTAGGATTGGGACGGGACACTGAAGCTTTCTTT	CASSVGLGRDTEAFF
TRBV6-5	TRBJ2-1	TRBD1	-	TGTGCCAGCAGTTACCAAGGACAGGATGTTGAGCAGTTCTTC	CASSYQGQDVEQFF
TRBV7-9	TRBJ2-7	TRBD1	-	TGTGCCAGCAGCTTACCGGGACAGGGTCCCTACGAGCAGTACTTC	CASSLPGQGPYEQYF
TRBV19	TRBJ2-2	-	-	TGTGCCAGTAGTATTAGCGGAACGAACACCGGGGAGCTGTTTTTT	CASSISGTNTGELFF
TRBV29-1	TRBJ2-1	-	-	TGCAGCGCTGGTTTGGAAAATAGAGGCAATGAGCAGTTCTTC	CSAGLENRGNEQFF
TRBV2	TRBJ1-2	-	few	TGTGCCAGCAGTACGGGACTGAACCTCTATGGCTACACCTTC	CASSTGLNLYGYTF
TRBV5-4	TRBJ2-7	TRBD2	-	TGTGCCAGCAGCACAGGACTAGCGGGAGCCAAAACCTACGAGCAGTACTTC	CASSTGLAGAKTYEQYF
TRBV27	TRBJ2-6	-	-	TGTGCCAGCAGTTTAGACGGATCTGGGGCCAACGTCCTGACTTTC	CASSLDGSGANVLTF
TRBV7-8	TRBJ2-1	TRBD1	-	TGTGCCAGCAGCTCGAGGACAGGGGGCTCCTACAATGAGCAGTTCTTC	CASSSRTGGSYNEQFF
TRBV4-1	TRBJ2-5	-	-	TGCGCCAGCAGCCAAGATTCGCTGGGGGGAAGAGAGACCCAGTACTTC	CASSQDSLGGRETQYF
TRBV7-9	TRBJ1-4	-	-	TGTGCCAGCAGCGGAAGGACAGAGAAACTGTTTTTT	CASSGRTEKLFF
TRBV27	TRBJ2-7	TRBD2	-	TGTGCCAGCAGTTCCTTTAGCGGGAGGGCTGGCGAGCAGTACTTC	CASSSFSGRAGEQYF
TRBV7-7	TRBJ2-2	-	-	TGTGCTAGCAGCTTAGGGACCGGGGAGCTGTTTTTT	CASSLGTGELFF
TRBV27	TRBJ2-7	-	-	TGTGCCAGCACCTTACGCCGCCGGGAGACCTACGAGCAGTACTTC	CASTLRRRETYEQYF
TRBV5-1	TRBJ2-3	TRBD1	-	TGCGCCAGCAGCTTCGGGACAGTATCCACAGATACGCAGTATTTT	CASSFGTVSTDTQYF
TRBV10-3	TRBJ2-4	-	-	TGTGCCACCTCTCCGGACCCCCGGGACATTCAGTACTTC	CATSPDPRDIQYF
TRBV6-4	TRBJ2-1	TRBD1	few	TGTGCCAGCAGTGAGACAGGGGGGTCTGTTGGTGAGCAGTTCTTC	CASSETGGSVGEQFF
TRBV27	TRBJ1-5	TRBD1	-	TGTGCCAGCAGTTCAGGGGGTGGCAATCAGCCCCAGCATTTT	CASSSGGGNQPQHF
TRBV7-3	TRBJ2-1	TRBD2	-	TGTGCCAGCAGCGCCCTAGCGGACTCCTACAATGAGCAGTTCTTC	CASSALADSYNEQFF
TRBV29-1	TRBJ2-1	TRBD1	-	TGCAGCGTTGAAGAAAGGTGGACAGGGCAGTTGTCCTACAATGAGCAGTTCTTC	CSVEERWTGQLSYNEQFF
TRBV9	TRBJ2-5	TRBD2	-	TGTGCCAGCAGCGTCTGGCTAGCGGGAGCCCAAGAGACCCAGTACTTC	CASSVWLAGAQETQYF
TRBV28	TRBJ1-4	-	-	TGTGCCAGCAGTTTAGGGGGTTTCGGGTCTAATGAAAAACTGTTTTTT	CASSLGGFGSNEKLFF
TRBV29-1	TRBJ2-7	TRBD1	-	TGCAGCGTTGGGACAGGGGGAACCTACGAGCAGTACTTC	CSVGTGGTYEQYF
TRBV6-5	TRBJ2-3	TRBD2	few	TGTGCCAGCAGACTAGCGGGAAGGGATACGCAGTATTTT	CASRLAGRDTQYF
TRBV27	TRBJ2-7	TRBD1	-	TGTGCCAGCAGTTTGTTGGCAGGGGGCTACGAGCAGTACTTC	CASSLLAGGYEQYF
TRBV6-6	TRBJ2-3	-	-	TGTGCCAGCGTTCGGGGGATCACCGCAGATACGCAGTATTTT	CASVRGITADTQYF
TRBV28	TRBJ2-7	TRBD2	-	TGTGCCAGCAGTTTAACCCGCACCTCTAGCGGGAGGTCTTTTATCTCCTACGAGCAGTACTTC	CASSLTRTSSGRSFISYEQYF
TRBV7-8	TRBJ2-7	TRBD1	-	TGTGCCAGCAGCCCGCAGGGGGGACAGGCCTACGAGCAGTACTTC	CASSPQGGQAYEQYF
TRBV28	TRBJ2-1	-	-	TGTGCCAGCAGTTTACCGGTAGAGTCCCAGCAAAACAATGAGCAGTTCTTC	CASSLPVESQQNNEQFF